The source of this T cell receptor (beta chain) is a study of blood T cells in healthy people across ages. The use of a sample-barcoded 5' primer and a J-beta primer mix characterized a second PCR of roughly 7 to 12 cycles. TCRdb re-called the 5' RACE reads through MiXCR, storing one row per CDR3 protein. The table shows 650,000 to 700,000 distinct CDR3 sequences, with more than 45% occurring only once. CDR3 size: 13 residues. With V trimmed by 8 bases and J by 3 bases, 5 bases remained unmatched. The sequence was collected from a woman aged 80 or older in good health. The gene calls are TRBV12-3 or TRBV12-4 and TRBJ2-3; TRBD2 matches 7 bases. Sequenced sample: blood. CDR3 region: CASESAGTDTQYF. CDR3 DNA: TGTGCCAGCGAATCAGCGGGAACAGATACGCAGTATTTT.